Shown below are 24 T cell receptor beta chains from a single sample sequenced in a study of cytomegalovirus exposure and HLA in healthy donors. Primers: 60 Vbeta forward and 13 Jbeta reverse. This table comes from immunoSEQ multiplex PCR, and its TCRdb copy is limited to in-frame clones, with some not included. The data show some 100,000 clones, 75% to 90% seen once. The sequencing input was PBMCs. The receptor source for this set is a man younger than 40 in good health and CMV-seronegative.

The chain uses TRBV28 and TRBJ1-2, with 9 bases matching TRBD1. CDR1 MDHEN and CDR2 SYDVKM come from the germline V gene. Trimming removed 6 bases from V and 4 bases from J; junction bases left unmatched: 9. This CDR3 region has 15 residues. The DNA for the CDR3 is TGTGCCAGCAGCGACGGACAGGGGAGTGTCTATGGCTACACCTTC. Residues: CASSDGQGSVYGYTF.

V gene TRBV18 combines with J gene TRBJ1-1; unclear D gene. Germline-derived CDR1 and CDR2 are KGHSH and LQKENI. V lost 3 bases and J lost 9, with 14 bases in between. This CDR3 is 13 amino acids long. CDR3 DNA sequence: TGTGCCAGCTCACCGGAGGAGGGAACGAAAGCTTTCTTT. Amino acid sequence: CASSPEEGTKAFF.

V usage is TRBV5-1 and J usage is TRBJ2-7; 7 bases line up with TRBD2. CDR3 size: 16 residues. J was trimmed by 3 bases and V by 0 bases; bases with no gene match: 9. CDR1 is SGHRS and CDR2 is YFSETQ in the germline V gene. The CDR3: CASSLGTSGVLYEQYF. In DNA, the CDR3 is TGCGCCAGCAGCTTGGGGACCAGCGGGGTACTCTACGAGCAGTACTTC.

In DNA form, the CDR3 reads TGTGCCAGCAGCTCGCTAGCGGGCGGAACCTACGAGCAGTACTTC. Amino acids: CASSSLAGGTYEQYF. The rearrangement joins TRBV11-2 to TRBJ2-7, with 8 bases lining up with TRBD2. After removal of 4 bases from V and 2 bases from J, the junction contained 7 bases not matched to a gene. The germline V gene encodes CDR1 SGHAT and CDR2 FQNNGV. The CDR3 loop spans 15 amino acids. Full variable domain (rest looked up from reference TRBV11-2 and TRBJ2-7): EAGVAQSPRYKIIEKRQSVAFWCNPISGHATLYWYQQILGQGPKLLIQFQNNGVVDDSQLPKDRFSAERLKGVDSTLKIQPAKLEDSAVYLCASSSLAGGTYEQYFGPGTRLTVT.

V usage is TRBV7-9 and J usage is TRBJ1-6; TRBD1 aligns across 8 bases. J lost 10 bases, V lost 5 bases, and 10 bases had no gene match. CDR1 and CDR2 (germline): SEHNR, FQNEAQ (reference sequence). The CDR3 contains 15 residues. Here the CDR3 reads CASSGRTGHESPLHF. Written as DNA, the CDR3 is TGTGCCAGCAGCGGCCGGACAGGGCACGAGTCACCCCTCCACTTT.

The rearrangement joins TRBV25-1 to TRBJ2-7, with 7 positions matching TRBD1. Germline assignment: CDR1 MGHDK and CDR2 SYGVNS. The junction had 6 bases not matched to a gene; V was cut back by 4 bases and J by 3 bases. The CDR3 spans 14 residues. CDR3 in amino acids: CASSAKQGFYEQYF. The CDR3 nucleotides read TGTGCCAGCAGTGCCAAACAGGGGTTCTACGAGCAGTACTTC.

The chain combines TRBV10-3 with TRBJ1-3; 7 bases fit TRBD1. Germline V gives CDR1 ENHRY, CDR2 SYGVKD. Unmatched junction bases numbered 7, after V lost 4 bases and J lost 4 bases. The CDR3 runs to 15 residues. CDR3 sequence (DNA): TGTGCCATCAGTGGAAGACAGGGTTCAGGAAACACCATATATTTT. This sequence encodes CAISGRQGSGNTIYF.

The J gene is TRBJ1-1, the V gene TRBV10-3; weak D call: TRBD1 (6 bases). CDR3 size: 15 residues. In germline, CDR1 is ENHRY, CDR2 SYGVKD. This CDR3 is CAAGGQGSEGTEAFF. In DNA form, the CDR3 reads TGTGCGGCCGGGGGGCAGGGCTCTGAAGGCACTGAAGCTTTCTTT.

J is TRBJ2-7 and V is TRBV5-1; D ambiguous. Germline V gene lookup returns CDR1 SGHRS and CDR2 YFSETQ. V dropped 4 bases and J dropped 3 bases, with 14 bases sitting between them. The CDR3 runs to 14 residues. The CDR3 loop reads CASSLLGADYEQYF. The CDR3 DNA follows: TGCGCCAGCAGCCTCTTGGGTGCGGACTACGAGCAGTACTTC.

This sequence joins TRBV18 and TRBJ2-5; 7 bases are a match to TRBD1. The CDR3 sequence is 15 residues long. Germline CDR1 KGHSH, CDR2 LQKENI. Unmatched junction bases numbered 9, after V lost 4 bases and J lost 4 bases. The CDR3 sequence: CASSHAPRTGETQYF. The DNA of the CDR3 is TGTGCCAGCTCACACGCCCCCCGGACAGGAGAGACCCAGTACTTC.

The J gene is TRBJ2-5, the V gene TRBV11-2; D unresolved. V lost 1 base and J lost 5, with 11 bases in between. Looked up from germline, CDR1 is SGHAT and CDR2 is FQNNGV. The CDR3 consists of 14 residues. This chain's CDR3 is CASSLGPTGETQYF. The CDR3 bases are TGTGCCAGCAGCTTAGGGCCGACCGGGGAGACCCAGTACTTC.

In the case of this clone: A read error may produce the germline difference seen at one junction end. The chain is built from TRBV5-1 and TRBJ2-5; D perhaps matches TRBD2 (5 bases). In germline, CDR1 is SGHRS, CDR2 YFSETQ. This CDR3 contains 14 residues. The CDR3 DNA sequence: TGCGCCAGCAGCGCGGAATCCGGGTGGGAGACCCGGTACTTC. Amino acid sequence: CASSAESGWETRYF.

The gene calls are TRBV6-1 and TRBJ1-2; D is ambiguous. Looked up from germline, CDR1 is MNHNS and CDR2 is SASEGT. The CDR3 extends over 15 amino acids. The germline V and J ends were trimmed by 2 bases and 5 bases, with 15 bases remaining between them. DNA for the CDR3: TGTGCCAGCAGTGAACAGACACACGACCTGTATGGCTACACCTTC. Protein: CASSEQTHDLYGYTF.

The chain joins TRBV30 to TRBJ1-1; D unresolved. Trimming took 0 bases from V and 1 from J, leaving 6 bases between them. This CDR3 has 13 amino acids. Germline lookup yields CDR1 GTSNPN and CDR2 SVGIG (reference sequence). The CDR3 sequence is CAWSVLGNTEAFF. Here the CDR3 DNA reads TGTGCCTGGAGTGTACTCGGGAACACTGAAGCTTTCTTT. Filled out from reference TRBV30 and TRBJ1-1, the complete variable domain reads SQTIHQWPATLVQPVGSPLSLECTVEGTSNPNLYWYRQAAGRGLQLLFYSVGIGQISSEVPQNLSASRPQDRQFILSSKKLLLSDSGFYLCAWSVLGNTEAFFGQGTRLTVV.

The V and J genes are TRBV28 and TRBJ2-7; the D is unclear. The germline gives CDR1 MDHEN, CDR2 SYDVKM. The V and J ends lost 6 bases and 2 bases respectively, with 8 bases between them. The CDR3 has 12 amino acids. In DNA form, the CDR3 reads TGTGCCAGCAGCCCAGCGCCCTACGAGCAGTACTTC. This encodes CASSPAPYEQYF.

This clone was seen only a few times. CDR3 coding DNA: TGCGCCAGCAGCCAAGACGGGCACAGGGGGTATGGATCCTACGAGCAGTACTTC. It translates to CASSQDGHRGYGSYEQYF. This chain links TRBV4-3 with TRBJ2-7, with 8 positions matching TRBD1. Per the germline V gene, CDR1 is LGHNA and CDR2 is YSLEER. J lost 1 base, V lost 0 bases, and 11 bases had no gene match. CDR3 length: 18 residues.

The V call is TRBV9, the J call TRBJ2-2, with a weak D call TRBD1 (5 bases). The CDR3 spans 16 residues. Trimming removed 5 bases from V and 0 bases from J, with 14 bases in between. CDR1 SGDLS and CDR2 YYNGEE come from the germline V gene. The DNA for the CDR3 is TGTGCCAGCAGTGCAAACCCGACAGCGAACACCGGGGAGCTGTTTTTT. The encoded protein is CASSANPTANTGELFF. The full variable domain, in which reference TRBV9 and TRBJ2-2 provide the parts outside the CDR3, is DSGVTQTPKHLITATGQRVTLRCSPRSGDLSVYWYQQSLDQGLQFLIQYYNGEERAKGNILERFSAQQFPDLHSELNLSSLELGDSALYFCASSANPTANTGELFFGEGSRLTVL.

CDR3 in amino acids: CASTETGISGNTIYF. CDR3 nucleotides: TGTGCCAGCACCGAAACAGGGATCTCTGGAAACACCATATATTTT. This chain uses TRBV6-5 with TRBJ1-3; D perhaps matches TRBD1 (6 bases). Between the trimmed V and J ends, which lost 7 bases and 0 bases, there was a span of 13 bases. CDR3 size: 15 residues. Germline CDR1 is MNHEY and CDR2 is SVGAGI.

This chain joins TRBV30 and TRBJ1-1; the match to TRBD1 covers 7 bases. The CDR3 has 14 amino acids. The V gene's germline CDR1 is GTSNPN and CDR2 SVGIG (reference sequence). V was clipped by 0 bases and J by 4 bases; unmatched bases: 5. CDR3 in amino acids: CAWSVKGGGTEAFF. The CDR3 DNA reads TGTGCCTGGAGTGTAAAAGGGGGCGGCACTGAAGCTTTCTTT.

Only one count was recorded for this clone. The chain combines TRBV28 with TRBJ1-1; TRBD1 matches 7 bases. The germline gives CDR1 MDHEN, CDR2 SYDVKM. The CDR3 is 15 residues long. The V gene end was trimmed by 5 bases and the J gene end by 2 bases; junction bases not matched to a gene: 8. The CDR3: CASSLGGRINTEAFF. The CDR3 DNA reads as TGTGCCAGCAGTCTAGGGGGCAGAATTAACACTGAAGCTTTCTTT.

The chain joins TRBV9 to TRBJ2-4; D is possibly TRBD2 (7 bases). Trimming removed 2 bases from V and 8 bases from J, with 14 bases in between. Germline V CDR1 and CDR2: SGDLS, YYNGEE. The CDR3 consists of 14 residues. In nucleotides, the CDR3 is TGTGCCAGCAGCGTGGGGGGGCTCCAGGACATTCAGTACTTC. Residues: CASSVGGLQDIQYF.

This clone showed up just a few times. V is TRBV30 and J is TRBJ2-6, with D maybe TRBD2 (5 bases). The CDR3 is 14 amino acids. Between the trimmed V and J ends, which lost 3 bases and 2 bases, there was a span of 8 bases. Germline lookup yields CDR1 GTSNPN and CDR2 SVGIG (reference sequence). The DNA for the CDR3 is TGTGCCTGGAGACTAGTTGCTGGGGCCAACGTCCTGACTTTC. Encoded protein: CAWRLVAGANVLTF.

The sample holds a few counts of this clone. The rearrangement joins TRBV10-2 to TRBJ2-5; 7 bases align to TRBD1. Per germline, CDR1 WSHSY and CDR2 SAAADI. This CDR3 is built from 13 residues. The ends lost 7 bases at V and 4 bases at J; junction bases unmatched: 6. DNA for the CDR3: TGCGCCAGCAAGGGGGCTCTTCGAGAGACCCAGTACTTC. This sequence encodes CASKGALRETQYF.

The chain recombines TRBV10-3 with TRBJ2-7; 11 positions match TRBD1. The CDR3 length is 15 residues. The V gene's germline CDR1 is ENHRY and CDR2 SYGVKD. The V gene end was trimmed by 6 bases and the J gene end by 2 bases; junction bases not matched to a gene: 6. CDR3 residues: CAIRLDRGPPYEQYF. CDR3 DNA sequence: TGTGCCATCAGATTGGACAGGGGGCCCCCCTACGAGCAGTACTTC.